The 27 T cell receptor beta chains presented below share a single source sample, sequenced in a study of shared clonotypes between healthy human individuals. This table comes from immunoSEQ multiplex PCR, and its TCRdb copy is limited to in-frame clones, with some not included. The table has roughly 2.2 million clones, about 90% seen once. Sequencing used naive CD4+ T cells from PBMCs. Subset meaning: CD45RA+ positively selected. These receptors all stem from a man younger than 35 in good health. Some clones in this sample may be carry-over from other donors' samples.

The chain recombines TRBV9 with TRBJ1-1; 7 bases fit TRBD1. J lost 0 bases, V lost 4 bases, and 9 bases had no gene match. From germline, CDR1 is SGDLS and CDR2 YYNGEE. The CDR3 consists of 16 residues. The CDR3: CASSRDRPYMNTEAFF. The CDR3 nucleotides read TGTGCCAGCAGCCGGGACAGACCTTATATGAACACTGAAGCTTTCTTT.

Remarks on this clone: The same CDR3 is also encoded by other DNA sequences in this sample. The V and J genes are TRBV30 and TRBJ2-3; 10 bases are a match to TRBD2. V trimming: 0 bases; J trimming: 1 base; junction bases outside the gene matches: 4. Germline V gene lookup returns CDR1 GTSNPN and CDR2 SVGIG (reference sequence). The CDR3 has 16 amino acids. Here the CDR3 DNA reads TGTGCCTGGAGTGTAGGGCTAGCGGGGGGCACAGATACGCAGTATTTT. It is translated as CAWSVGLAGGTDTQYF.

The chain combines TRBV11-2 with TRBJ2-3; 8 bases map to TRBD2. Germline CDR1 reads SGHAT; CDR2 reads FQNNGV. Trimming cost V 5 bases and J 2 bases; bases outside gene matches: 9. There are 16 residues in the CDR3. Written as DNA, the CDR3 is TGTGCCAGCAGCGTCGGCGGGGGGCAGATCACAGATACGCAGTATTTT. Amino acid sequence: CASSVGGGQITDTQYF.

J is TRBJ2-7 and V is TRBV28; the D gene is possibly TRBD1 (6 bases). Germline assignment: CDR1 MDHEN and CDR2 SYDVKM. The V end was cut by 8 bases, the J end by 4 bases, with 12 bases between. CDR3 length equals 12 residues. CDR3 DNA: TGTGCCAGCGGAACAGGGCGGTACGAGCAGTACTTC. Its protein product is CASGTGRYEQYF.

This chain connects TRBV18 to TRBJ2-3; TRBD2 might be the D (5 bases). Trimming removed 5 bases at V and 1 base at J, with 16 bases between. Germline CDR1 is KGHSH and CDR2 is LQKENI. The CDR3 spans 16 residues. The CDR3 nucleotides are TGTGCCAGCTCAGCTCCCCCGGTGCGGGGCACAGATACGCAGTATTTT. This codes for CASSAPPVRGTDTQYF.

The rearrangement uses TRBV25-1 and TRBJ1-1; D gene unclear. CDR1 and CDR2 (germline): MGHDK, SYGVNS. The CDR3 contains 13 residues. V was pared by 0 bases and J by 7 bases, with 9 bases between. The CDR3 DNA sequence: TGTGCCAGCAGTGAATATATTCTCAGTGAAGCTTTCTTT. As protein: CASSEYILSEAFF.

This clone is a singleton in its sample. CDR3 sequence: CASSSQRTSYEQYF. As DNA, the CDR3 is TGTGCCAGCAGTTCCCAGCGAACTTCCTACGAGCAGTACTTC. The chain combines TRBV27 with TRBJ2-7; D remains ambiguous. CDR1 and CDR2 (germline): MNHEY, SMNVEV (reference sequence). V was shortened by 4 bases and J by 1 base, with 11 bases between the two germline ends. This CDR3 spans 14 amino acids.

The chain combines TRBV6-6 with TRBJ2-7, with 9 positions matching TRBD1. Germline V gives CDR1 MNHNY, CDR2 SVGAGI (reference sequence). Losses at the gene ends were 6 bases for V and 1 base for J; bases not matched to a gene: 4. The CDR3 is made up of 14 amino acids. CDR3 sequence: CASRDRGVSYEQYF. In DNA, the CDR3 is TGTGCCAGCAGGGACAGGGGCGTGTCCTACGAGCAGTACTTC.

The rearrangement links TRBV4-1 to TRBJ1-2; D perhaps matches TRBD1 (5 bases). Germline V CDR1 and CDR2: MGHRA, YSYEKL. The CDR3 has 15 amino acids. The V end was cut by 0 bases, the J end by 4 bases, with 12 bases between. The CDR3 sequence: CASSQDGRGIYGYTF. CDR3 in DNA: TGCGCCAGCAGCCAAGATGGGAGGGGAATCTATGGCTACACCTTC.

The chain links TRBV2 to TRBJ2-3; possible D gene TRBD2, 6 bases. The CDR3 has 13 amino acids. Trimming took 7 bases from V and 5 from J, leaving 13 bases between them. Germline loops: CDR1 SNHLY, CDR2 FYNNEI. Written as DNA, the CDR3 is TGTGCCAGCAAAGGCGGGGAAGGAGATACGCAGTATTTT. This codes for CASKGGEGDTQYF.

In regard to this clone: The same CDR3 also results from other DNA sequences found in this sample. V and J are TRBV7-9 and TRBJ1-2, with D perhaps matching TRBD1 (6 bases). V lost 5 bases and J lost 2, with 9 bases in between. Germline V gene lookup returns CDR1 SEHNR and CDR2 FQNEAQ (reference sequence). This CDR3 is built from 13 residues. The chain's CDR3 is CASSPGQNYGYTF. The CDR3 bases are TGTGCCAGCAGCCCAGGACAGAACTATGGCTACACCTTC.

The chain carries TRBV7-6 and TRBJ2-3; no clear D gene. The CDR3 is 19 residues long. In germline, CDR1 is SGHVS, CDR2 FNYEAQ. The ends were cut back, 2 bases at V and 0 bases at J, with 21 bases in the middle. CDR3 protein: CASSLTTRGRRTSTDTQYF. The CDR3 DNA follows: TGTGCCAGCAGCTTAACAACACGTGGACGGAGAACTAGCACAGATACGCAGTATTTT. Variable domain in full (rest from reference TRBV7-6 and TRBJ2-3): GAGVSQSPRYKVTKRGQDVALRCDPISGHVSLYWYRQALGQGPEFLTYFNYEAQQDKSGLPNDRFSAERPEGSISTLTIQRTEQRDSAMYRCASSLTTRGRRTSTDTQYFGPGTRLTVL.

The J gene is TRBJ1-2, the V gene TRBV7-9; 10 positions match TRBD1. Germline V CDR1 and CDR2: SEHNR, FQNEAQ (reference sequence). The length of the CDR3 is 14 residues. J lost 6 bases, V lost 10 bases, and 11 bases had no gene match. The CDR3 coding sequence is TGTGCCACCGACCCTTGGACAGGGGGTCATGGCTACACCTTC. Translating gives CATDPWTGGHGYTF.

This clone has only a few counts. This sequence joins TRBV5-1 and TRBJ1-4; the D is unclear. V was clipped by 5 bases and J by 0 bases, with 8 bases between them. The CDR3 sequence is 14 residues long. Looked up from germline, CDR1 is SGHRS and CDR2 is YFSETQ. CDR3 in amino acids: CASRSTATNEKLFF. CDR3 nucleotides: TGCGCCAGCAGATCTACGGCAACTAATGAAAAACTGTTTTTT.

V and J are TRBV9 and TRBJ2-1, with TRBD1 identical over 10 bases. J lost 6 bases, V lost 8 bases, and 8 bases had no gene match. The CDR3 length is 14 residues. Germline V gene sequence: CDR1 SGDLS, CDR2 YYNGEE. As DNA, the CDR3 is TGTGCCAGTGGTTGGGACAGGGGAACCAATGAGCAGTTCTTC. It yields the protein CASGWDRGTNEQFF.

This chain connects TRBV27 to TRBJ1-2, with a possible D match to TRBD1 (6 bases). Trimming cost V 2 bases and J 0 bases, with 10 bases left between them. Germline CDR1 MNHEY, CDR2 SMNVEV (reference sequence). This CDR3 has 15 residues. CDR3 bases: TGTGCCAGCAGTTTAAAACAGGGCCCTAACTATGGCTACACCTTC. Translated: CASSLKQGPNYGYTF.

The chain links TRBV28 to TRBJ1-5, with 8 bases aligning to TRBD1. CDR1 is MDHEN, CDR2 SYDVKM, per germline. V was pared by 6 bases and J by 15 bases, with 7 bases of the junction left unmatched. This CDR3 spans 11 amino acids. CDR3 sequence: CASSVGQGLHF. The CDR3 DNA reads TGTGCCAGCAGCGTCGGACAGGGTCTGCATTTT.

The V and J genes are TRBV9 and TRBJ1-2; a possible D gene is TRBD1 (5 bases). The CDR3 totals 15 residues. Trimming cost V 2 bases and J 8 bases, with 19 bases left between them. CDR1 SGDLS and CDR2 YYNGEE come from the germline V gene. DNA for the CDR3: TGTGCCAGCAGCGTTGATGGCAGTGGGGGTCTGGGCTACACCTTC. It encodes CASSVDGSGGLGYTF.

The rearrangement links TRBV5-4 to TRBJ2-1; 9 bases align to TRBD2. CDR3 length equals 14 residues. J was trimmed by 4 bases and V by 6 bases; bases with no gene match: 5. Per germline, CDR1 SGHNT and CDR2 YYREEE (reference sequence). As DNA, the CDR3 is TGTGCCAGCAACAGAGCGGGGGGTTACAATGAGCAGTTCTTC. This encodes CASNRAGGYNEQFF. Filled out from reference TRBV5-4 and TRBJ2-1, the complete variable domain reads ETGVTQSPTHLIKTRGQQVTLRCSSQSGHNTVSWYQQALGQGPQFIFQYYREEENGRGNFPPRFSGLQFPNYSSELNVNALELDDSALYLCASNRAGGYNEQFFGPGTRLTVL.

The chain couples TRBV2 to TRBJ2-3; TRBD2 matches 7 bases. V lost 6 bases, J lost 4 bases, and 13 bases stayed unmatched. The germline gives CDR1 SNHLY, CDR2 FYNNEI. CDR3 length equals 16 residues. CDR3 residues: CASRERGGSGSDTQYF. The CDR3 DNA is TGTGCCAGCAGGGAGAGAGGCGGGAGTGGGTCAGATACGCAGTATTTT.

The rearrangement links TRBV5-1 to TRBJ2-1; TRBD2 agrees at 8 bases. Germline lookup yields CDR1 SGHRS and CDR2 YFSETQ. V was pared by 2 bases and J by 0 bases, with 4 bases of the junction left unmatched. The CDR3 runs 16 residues. The CDR3 region is CASSFSGTFSYNEQFF. CDR3 bases: TGCGCCAGCAGCTTTAGCGGGACCTTCTCCTACAATGAGCAGTTCTTC. Based on the CDR3 plus reference TRBV5-1 and TRBJ2-1, the full variable domain is KAGVTQTPRYLIKTRGQQVTLSCSPISGHRSVSWYQQTPGQGLQFLFEYFSETQRNKGNFPGRFSGRQFSNSRSEMNVSTLELGDSALYLCASSFSGTFSYNEQFFGPGTRLTVL.

Concerning this clone: Other DNA sequences in the sample encode the same CDR3. This chain links TRBV5-1 with TRBJ1-4; D is unresolved. The length of the CDR3 is 15 residues. Trimming pared 3 bases from V and 0 bases from J, leaving 9 bases between. Germline V lookup: CDR1 SGHRS, CDR2 YFSETQ. The CDR3 loop is CASSSGRPTNEKLFF. CDR3 coding DNA: TGCGCCAGCAGCTCCGGGAGACCAACTAATGAAAAACTGTTTTTT.

This sequence joins TRBV6-6 and TRBJ2-1, with 7 bases matching TRBD2. With 7 bases clipped from V and 9 bases from J, the junction kept 15 bases outside the gene matches. Germline CDR1 is MNHNY and CDR2 is SVGAGI (reference sequence). The CDR3 has 15 amino acids. This chain's CDR3 is CASTERLAGGAEQFF. CDR3 DNA sequence: TGTGCCAGCACCGAAAGACTAGCTGGTGGGGCTGAGCAGTTCTTC.

In this sample, this clone turned up once. This chain joins TRBV6-5 and TRBJ1-5; D might be TRBD1 (6 bases). CDR3 size: 15 residues. Germline CDR1 reads MNHEY; CDR2 reads SVGAGI. V was shortened by 0 bases and J by 7 bases, with 13 bases between the two germline ends. The CDR3 nucleotides read TGTGCCAGCAGTTACTCCCAGGGGAGGCGGCAGCCCCAGCATTTT. Its protein is CASSYSQGRRQPQHF.

CDR3 nucleotides: TGCGCCAGCAGCTTGGGCGGTAGCGGGAACACAGATACGCAGTATTTT. Translated: CASSLGGSGNTDTQYF. This chain connects TRBV5-1 to TRBJ2-3; TRBD2 matches at 8 bases. Germline CDR1 is SGHRS and CDR2 is YFSETQ. Unmatched junction bases numbered 5, after V lost 0 bases and J lost 2 bases. The CDR3 loop spans 16 amino acids.

The chain recombines TRBV5-5 with TRBJ1-5; 8 nucleotides agree with TRBD1. V was pared by 4 bases and J by 0 bases, with 6 bases of the junction left unmatched. Germline V lookup: CDR1 SGHKS, CDR2 YYEKEE (reference sequence). This CDR3 is built from 16 residues. In DNA, the CDR3 is TGTGCCAGCAGCCCCATAGACAGGGGTAGCAATCAGCCCCAGCATTTT. Protein sequence: CASSPIDRGSNQPQHF.

J is TRBJ1-1 and V is TRBV4-2; TRBD1 matches 7 bases. CDR3 size: 15 residues. V shed 3 bases and J 7 bases; nucleotides not matched to a gene: 11. CDR1 is LGHNA and CDR2 is YNFKEQ in the germline V gene. The CDR3 here is CASSHSSQGGFEAFF. As DNA, the CDR3 is TGTGCCAGCAGCCACTCCTCGCAGGGGGGGTTTGAAGCTTTCTTT.